These T cell receptor beta chains were read from a single sample in a study of T-cell memory formation after mild COVID-19. MiXCR, run by TCRdb on the 5' RACE reads, gives a single entry per CDR3 protein. The data show approximately 480,000 distinct CDR3 sequences, roughly 20% seen once. The sample was PBMCs or a T cell subset sorted from them (not recorded which). These receptor sequences come from an adult woman who had mild COVID-19 (a few samples of this study predate the infection). Cell type and time point are not known. Each CDR3 is given with its conserved first and last residue. A D gene is named only where the DNA matches it firmly. Rows may omit the clone size; those that give it use once, few, many or a size class.

cdr3_nt	cdr3_aa	v_call	j_call	d_call	clone_size
TGCGCCAGCAGCCAAGATTCCCTAAGCTACGAGCAGTACTTC	CASSQDSLSYEQYF	TRBV4-3	TRBJ2-7	-	few
TGCAGTGCTAGTGGTAGCGGACGGGGCACAGATACGCAGTATTTT	CSASGSGRGTDTQYF	TRBV20-1	TRBJ2-3	-	few
TGTGCCAGCAGCTTTGGGACAGATCCCTACGAGCAGTACTTC	CASSFGTDPYEQYF	TRBV5-6	TRBJ2-7	TRBD1	few
TGTGCCAGCAGTTCATCGGACAGGTCCTACGAGCAGTACTTC	CASSSSDRSYEQYF	TRBV27	TRBJ2-7	TRBD1	-
TGCGCCAGCAGCCAAGATGAGGCACCTGAGGAGACCCAGTACTTC	CASSQDEAPEETQYF	TRBV4-1	TRBJ2-5	-	few
TGTGCTAGTGGTCACCCTCCGCCGGGACTAGCGGGAGGAGCAGATACGCAGTATTTT	CASGHPPPGLAGGADTQYF	TRBV12-5	TRBJ2-3	TRBD2	many
TGCAGCGTTGAAGGGGGCGGGGAGGCCTACGAGCAGTACTTC	CSVEGGGEAYEQYF	TRBV29-1	TRBJ2-7	-	-
TGTGCCAGCACCCGAGGGGGCTATAAGGAAAAACTGTTTTTT	CASTRGGYKEKLFF	TRBV6-6	TRBJ1-4	TRBD1	-
TGTGCCAGCAGTTTAAGGGGGGTGGCAGATAGCAATCAGCCCCAGCATTTT	CASSLRGVADSNQPQHF	TRBV12-3/TRBV12-4	TRBJ1-5	-	few
TGTGCCAGCTCCAGAGATTTAAGCTCCTACAATGAGCAGTTCTTC	CASSRDLSSYNEQFF	TRBV11-2	TRBJ2-1	-	many
TGCGCCAGCAGGGAATCGACTAGCGGTTTACCCCCAGAGCAGTTCTTC	CASRESTSGLPPEQFF	TRBV5-1	TRBJ2-1	TRBD2	few
TGTGCCAGCAGTGAATACGGGAACGGTGAAGCTTTCTTT	CASSEYGNGEAFF	TRBV25-1	TRBJ1-1	-	-
TGCGCCAGCAGCCAAGACCCGGGTAGCACCGGGGAGCTGTTTTTT	CASSQDPGSTGELFF	TRBV5-1	TRBJ2-2	-	few
TGTGCCAGCTCACCTATCGACAACTACAATGAGCAGTTCTTC	CASSPIDNYNEQFF	TRBV18	TRBJ2-1	-	few
TGTGCCAGCAGCCCCCCTCGCGGGATCGGAGCCAAAAACATTCAGTACTTC	CASSPPRGIGAKNIQYF	TRBV3-1	TRBJ2-4	-	-
TGTGCCAGCAGTAGGACAGGGCTCAATCAGCCCCAGCATTTT	CASSRTGLNQPQHF	TRBV12-3/TRBV12-4	TRBJ1-5	TRBD1	-
TGTGCCAGCACTCAACTAGCGGGGGGGTTCAATGAGCAGTTCTTC	CASTQLAGGFNEQFF	TRBV6-5	TRBJ2-1	TRBD2	few
TGTGCCAGCAGCTCCTCGGGACAGGGGACGAGGGAGCAGTACTTC	CASSSSGQGTREQYF	TRBV13	TRBJ2-7	TRBD1	few
TGTGCCTGGAGCGAAACGTACGGGACCCCTTTGAACACTGAAGCTTTCTTT	CAWSETYGTPLNTEAFF	TRBV30	TRBJ1-1	-	few
TGTGCCAGCAGCTTAGGGGGGGCAGGAGAGCAGTTCTTC	CASSLGGAGEQFF	TRBV11-2	TRBJ2-1	-	many
TGTGCCAGCAGTTACGCGTTGGCAAATGAAAAACTGTTTTTT	CASSYALANEKLFF	TRBV6-5	TRBJ1-4	-	-